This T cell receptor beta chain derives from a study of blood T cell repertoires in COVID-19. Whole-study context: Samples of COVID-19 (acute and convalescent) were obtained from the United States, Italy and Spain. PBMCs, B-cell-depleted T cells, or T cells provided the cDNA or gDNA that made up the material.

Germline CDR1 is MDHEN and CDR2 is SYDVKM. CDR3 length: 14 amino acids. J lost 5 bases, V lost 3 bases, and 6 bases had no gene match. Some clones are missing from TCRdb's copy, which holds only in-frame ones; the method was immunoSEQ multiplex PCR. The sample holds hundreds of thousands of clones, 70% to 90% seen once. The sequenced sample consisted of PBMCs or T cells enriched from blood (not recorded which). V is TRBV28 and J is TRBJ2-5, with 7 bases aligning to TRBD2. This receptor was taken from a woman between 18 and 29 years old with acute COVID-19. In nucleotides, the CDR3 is TGTGCCAGCAGTTTGTCTAGCGGTGGGGAGACCCAGTACTTC. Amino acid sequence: CASSLSSGGETQYF.